This T cell receptor (beta chain) was recovered during a study of cytomegalovirus exposure and HLA in healthy donors. A multiplex PCR was run with 60 Vbeta primers and 13 Jbeta primers. TCRdb's copy holds only in-frame clones and misses some; the assay was immunoSEQ multiplex PCR. The sample lists some 130,000 clones, around 81% occurring once. Study-level results: Over 15,000 TCR beta sequences were associated with HLA alleles at 0.05 false discovery rate in a later analysis. The study recorded some 160 TCR beta chains that were cytomegalovirus-associated. Analyzed later, most CMV-associated TCR beta chains appeared HLA-restricted. An Asian-associated ancestry cluster reportedly showed fewer N-insertions than the roughly 700-donor mean in a later analysis.

In regard to this clone: What it binds is not known.

Sequenced input: PBMCs. This TCR derives from a woman aged 50 to 65 in good health and CMV-seronegative.

Here the CDR3 DNA reads TGTGCCAGCAGTCAGGCCACCGGGGAGCTGTTTTTT. Translation: CASSQATGELFF. The chain links TRBV5-6 to TRBJ2-2; no firm D call. Trimming stripped 5 bases from V and 4 bases from J, with 6 bases between. The CDR3 loop spans 12 amino acids. CDR1 and CDR2 (germline): SGHDT, YYEEEE.